The 29 T cell receptor beta chains below were found in one sample sequenced in a study of Graves' ophthalmopathy and Graves' hyperthyroidism (dated by TCRdb to 2017 to 2018). TCRdb shows the sequencer as Illumina HiSeq 2000. For repertoire sequencing, the TCR beta CDR3 regions were amplified from RNA transcripts. The first round of RT-PCR was done with HTBI primers and the Qiagen OneStep RT-PCR kit, and was followed by a second round of multiplex PCR, then size selection and purification. The public reads were run again by TCRdb, first through fastp at Q25 and then through MiXCR, and only productive beta chains were kept. Duplicate CDR3 protein sequences are folded into a single record with the most common DNA and genes. This sample has a few hundred thousand distinct CDR3 sequences in its table, and 17% of those were observed once. The ten most abundant clones make up around 2.4% of the sample.

The sequencing input was peripheral blood. The receptors were gathered from an adult woman with stable Graves' hyperthyroidism.

This clonotype was detected ten times or more. This chain joins TRBV3-1 and TRBJ2-5, with no clear D. The CDR3 is 14 amino acids. The V end was cut by 1 base, the J end by 5 bases, with 11 bases between. CDR1 and CDR2 (germline): LGHDT, YNNKEL (reference sequence). The CDR3 region has the DNA TGTGCCAGCAGCCAAGCCCCTAGGACGGAGACCCAGTACTTC. Translation: CASSQAPRTETQYF.

The J gene is TRBJ1-2, the V gene TRBV9, with a possible D match to TRBD1 (6 bases). CDR1 is SGDLS, CDR2 YYNGEE, per germline. Trimming took off 4 bases at V and 2 bases at J, with 15 bases between the two ends. The CDR3 has 15 residues. CDR3 sequence (DNA): TGTGCCAGCAGCAACGTACAGGGAACAAACTATGGCTACACCTTC. Protein product: CASSNVQGTNYGYTF.

This clonotype was seen repeatedly, ten times or more. The chain joins TRBV12-3 or TRBV12-4 to TRBJ2-7; 8 bases are a match to TRBD1. The CDR3 is made up of 13 amino acids. Unmatched junction bases numbered 11, after V lost 6 bases and J lost 10 bases. Written as DNA, the CDR3 is TGTGCCAGCAGCGGGACAGGTTTCCCCCTACAGTACTTC. It specifies CASSGTGFPLQYF.

This clonotype was seen a handful of times. V and J are TRBV27 and TRBJ2-5; D is possibly TRBD1 (6 bases). CDR1 and CDR2 (germline): MNHEY, SMNVEV (reference sequence). This CDR3 has 13 residues. The V and J ends lost 6 bases and 5 bases respectively, with 13 bases between them. This CDR3 reads CASRKDSFETQYF. In DNA, the CDR3 is TGTGCCAGCAGGAAGGACAGCTTTGAGACCCAGTACTTC.

This clonotype was counted ten times or more. This chain uses TRBV9 with TRBJ2-6; D unclear. The germline gives CDR1 SGDLS, CDR2 YYNGEE. This CDR3 is 16 amino acids long. V dropped 0 bases and J dropped 1 base, with 8 bases sitting between them. The DNA of the CDR3 is TGTGCCAGCAGCGTAGCGGCGCGATCTGGGGCCAACGTCCTGACTTTC. Translation gives CASSVAARSGANVLTF.

This clonotype has a single count. The chain couples TRBV12-5 to TRBJ2-5; tentative D call: TRBD2 (6 bases). Trimming stripped 2 bases from V and 5 bases from J, with 15 bases between. Germline CDR1 LGHNT, CDR2 FRNRAP. This CDR3 region has 15 residues. Here the CDR3 DNA reads TGTGCTAGTGGTTTGACCAACCTTCGGGAGGAGACCCAGTACTTC. Amino acid sequence: CASGLTNLREETQYF.

This clonotype was seen a few times. The chain uses TRBV18 and TRBJ2-2; D is undetermined. Germline values: CDR1 KGHSH, CDR2 LQKENI. The CDR3 covers 16 residues. Trimming took off 0 bases at V and 4 bases at J, with 12 bases between the two ends. In nucleotides, the CDR3 is TGTGCCAGCTCACCACCGACGGCTGGACGCACCGGGGAGCTGTTTTTT. Translation: CASSPPTAGRTGELFF.

The chain joins TRBV7-2 to TRBJ1-1; the D gene is possibly TRBD1 (5 bases). V shed 3 bases and J shed 4 bases, with 15 bases lying between them. The CDR3 loop spans 15 amino acids. Germline assignment: CDR1 SGHTA and CDR2 FQGNSA. For the CDR3, the DNA is TGTGCCAGCAGCTTGATGGGGTGGGGGGGCACTGAAGCTTTCTTT. Its translation: CASSLMGWGGTEAFF.

At least ten counts were recorded for this clonotype. V usage is TRBV6-4 and J usage is TRBJ2-5; D may correspond to TRBD1 or TRBD2 (5 bases each). Trimming removed 2 bases from V and 3 bases from J, with 13 bases in between. This CDR3 region has 15 residues. CDR1 MRHNA and CDR2 SNTAGT come from the germline V gene. The CDR3 coding sequence is TGTGCCAGCAGTGACACGGGACCCGTAAAAGAGACCCAGTACTTC. It specifies CASSDTGPVKETQYF.

The chain uses TRBV2 and TRBJ2-5; 9 bases align to TRBD2. The CDR3 totals 15 residues. V lost 1 base to trimming and J lost 3 bases; unmatched junction nucleotides: 3. Germline V gives CDR1 SNHLY, CDR2 FYNNEI. The CDR3 sequence is CASSEELAGEETQYF. In DNA form, the CDR3 reads TGTGCCAGCAGTGAAGAACTAGCGGGCGAAGAGACCCAGTACTTC.

The chain links TRBV12-3 or TRBV12-4 to TRBJ2-7; D is perhaps TRBD1 or TRBD2 (5 bases each). Trimming cost V 6 bases and J 6 bases, with 12 bases left between them. CDR3 length: 12 residues. CDR3 residues: CASRVGTGEQYF. The CDR3 region has the DNA TGTGCCAGCAGGGTAGGGACGGGCGAGCAGTACTTC.

The chain employs TRBV3-1 and TRBJ1-2; D gene uncertain. The CDR3 totals 14 residues. V was cut by 1 base and J by 8 bases, with 14 bases left in between. The germline gives CDR1 LGHDT, CDR2 YNNKEL (reference sequence). The CDR3 bases are TGTGCCAGCAGCCAAGGAGGTGGTACGCTCGGCTACACCTTC. Its protein product is CASSQGGGTLGYTF.

This clonotype came up many times. The chain employs TRBV29-1 and TRBJ2-5; either TRBD1 or TRBD2 may fit D (5 bases each). The CDR3 runs 14 residues. Germline values: CDR1 SQVTM, CDR2 ANQGSEA. V was pared by 7 bases and J by 5 bases, with 20 bases between. CDR3 DNA sequence: TGCAGCGCCACGTCCCCCGGGGCACCCGAGACCCAGTACTTC. This encodes CSATSPGAPETQYF. Full variable domain (outside the CDR3, taken from reference TRBV29-1 and TRBJ2-5): SAVISQKPSRDICQRGTSLTIQCQVDSQVTMMFWYRQQPGQSLTLIATANQGSEATYESGFVIDKFPISRPNLTFSTLTVSNMSPEDSSIYLCSATSPGAPETQYFGPGTRLLVL.

V and J are TRBV12-3 or TRBV12-4 and TRBJ2-7, with D possibly TRBD1 on 6 matching bases. CDR3 length equals 14 residues. V was cut by 4 bases and J by 0 bases, with 10 bases left in between. The CDR3 protein is CASSSTGNSYEQYF. The CDR3 DNA reads TGTGCCAGCAGTTCTACAGGGAACTCCTACGAGCAGTACTTC.

The V call is TRBV3-1, the J call TRBJ2-7; no clear D. Trimming cost V 1 base and J 5 bases, with 6 bases left between them. Germline V gene data show CDR1 as LGHDT and CDR2 as YNNKEL (reference sequence). There are 12 residues in the CDR3. The CDR3 DNA sequence: TGTGCCAGCAGCCAAGGAGGTGACGAGCAGTACTTC. It specifies CASSQGGDEQYF.

This clonotype was detected once. The V call is TRBV28, the J call TRBJ2-5, with 7 nucleotides matching TRBD1. Trimming took 6 bases from V and 4 from J; bases not matched to a gene: 11. The CDR3 totals 15 residues. Germline-derived CDR1 and CDR2 are MDHEN and SYDVKM. CDR3 sequence reads: CASSKTGLRGETQYF. CDR3 sequence (DNA): TGTGCCAGCAGCAAGACAGGGTTACGAGGAGAGACCCAGTACTTC.

This clonotype was counted at least ten times. The chain couples TRBV20-1 to TRBJ2-5; 10 bases line up with TRBD1. The CDR3 contains 14 residues. With 1 base clipped from V and 5 bases from J, the junction kept 4 bases outside the gene matches. Per the germline V gene, CDR1 is DFQATT and CDR2 is SNEGSKA (reference sequence). In nucleotides, the CDR3 is TGCAGTGCTAGAGTGACAGGGGGCTGGGAGACCCAGTACTTC. Protein: CSARVTGGWETQYF.

This clonotype occurred many times. The chain combines TRBV20-1 with TRBJ1-2; 7 bases align to TRBD1. The CDR3 has 14 amino acids. After removal of 1 base from V and 4 bases from J, the junction contained 6 bases not matched to a gene. The germline V gene encodes CDR1 DFQATT and CDR2 SNEGSKA (reference sequence). CDR3 residues: CSARVPGTVYGYTF. CDR3 in DNA: TGCAGTGCTAGAGTCCCCGGGACAGTCTATGGCTACACCTTC.

This clonotype was seen many times. The chain employs TRBV10-3 and TRBJ2-7; possibly TRBD2 for D (6 bases). Trimming left V 3 bases short and J 4 bases short, with 10 bases between. This CDR3 has 13 amino acids. Germline values: CDR1 ENHRY, CDR2 SYGVKD. In nucleotides, the CDR3 is TGTGCCATCAGTGACGGGACTGAGTACGAGCAGTACTTC. The encoded protein is CAISDGTEYEQYF.

Ten or more counts support this clonotype. The V and J genes are TRBV28 and TRBJ2-7; D is uncertain. CDR1 MDHEN and CDR2 SYDVKM come from the germline V gene. V gave up 2 bases and J gave up 5 bases, with 4 bases separating them. This CDR3 has 11 residues. CDR3 loop: CASSLKNEQYF. The CDR3 DNA reads as TGTGCCAGCAGTTTAAAGAACGAGCAGTACTTC.

This clonotype appeared many times. This rearrangement joins TRBV7-3 to TRBJ1-2; a weak D match, TRBD1 (5 bases). The CDR3 is 13 amino acids. Deletions cut 2 bases from V and 4 bases from J, with 8 bases between. Germline CDR1 reads SGHTA; CDR2 reads FQGTGA. The chain's CDR3 is CASSLQGTYGYTF. DNA of the CDR3: TGTGCCAGCAGCTTACAGGGTACCTATGGCTACACCTTC.

This clonotype occurred many times. The chain joins TRBV12-3 or TRBV12-4 to TRBJ1-3, with D unresolved. V was shortened by 7 bases and J by 0 bases, with 7 bases between the two germline ends. CDR3 length equals 13 residues. The CDR3 DNA reads as TGTGCCAGCAATCGGGACTCTGGAAACACCATATATTTT. Residues: CASNRDSGNTIYF.

This clonotype was seen repeatedly, ten times or more. The chain carries TRBV6-5 and TRBJ2-7; D not resolved. Deletions cut 3 bases from V and 2 bases from J, with 14 bases between. Germline-derived CDR1 and CDR2 are MNHEY and SVGAGI. The CDR3 totals 15 residues. DNA of the CDR3: TGTGCCAGCAGTTATCAGGACGGAAGCCCCTACGAGCAGTACTTC. This gives the protein CASSYQDGSPYEQYF.

This clonotype was seen many times. The junction departs from germline at one end; a sequencing error may be responsible. The gene calls are TRBV6-5 and TRBJ1-2; D gene ambiguous. Germline V gene data show CDR1 as MNHEY and CDR2 as SVGAGI. The CDR3 consists of 13 residues. The CDR3 DNA reads TGTGCCAGCAGTTACCCCGGGAACTATGGCTGCACCTTC. Residues: CASSYPGNYGCTF.

This clonotype was detected many times. This chain joins TRBV24-1 and TRBJ1-1; D not certain. The germline V gene has CDR1 KGHDR and CDR2 SFDVKD. Trimming cost V 3 bases and J 5 bases, with 9 bases left between them. The CDR3 has 13 amino acids. The CDR3 sequence is CATSDEFRTEAFF. CDR3 coding DNA: TGTGCCACCAGTGATGAATTTCGGACTGAAGCTTTCTTT.

This clonotype was found many times. The chain employs TRBV28 and TRBJ2-7; the match to TRBD1 covers 8 bases. Trimming took 4 bases from V and 3 from J; bases not matched to a gene: 14. The CDR3 consists of 17 residues. Looked up from germline, CDR1 is MDHEN and CDR2 is SYDVKM. CDR3 region: CASSSLPGTGRFYEQYF. In DNA form, the CDR3 reads TGTGCCAGCAGTTCGCTTCCCGGGACAGGAAGATTCTACGAGCAGTACTTC.

This clonotype was seen at least ten times. This chain uses TRBV5-1 with TRBJ1-2, with 8 bases aligning to TRBD1. The germline V gene has CDR1 SGHRS and CDR2 YFSETQ. This CDR3 has 13 amino acids. The ends lost 2 bases at V and 6 bases at J; junction bases unmatched: 3. The CDR3 DNA sequence: TGCGCCAGCAGCTTCCAGGGGGCAGATGGCTACACCTTC. This translates into CASSFQGADGYTF.

Ten or more counts support this clonotype. The chain's CDR3 is CASRYNGRAEAFF. CDR3 nucleotides: TGTGCCAGCAGGTATAATGGGAGGGCTGAAGCTTTCTTT. This chain links TRBV12-3 or TRBV12-4 with TRBJ1-1; D ambiguous. The CDR3 is 13 amino acids. Trimming took 6 bases from V and 6 from J, leaving 14 bases between them.

This clonotype was detected many times. This rearrangement joins TRBV7-8 to TRBJ2-7; 9 bases match TRBD2. The V gene end was trimmed by 0 bases and the J gene end by 7 bases; junction bases not matched to a gene: 4. CDR1 and CDR2 from the germline V gene are SGHVS and FQNEAQ. The CDR3 sequence is 14 residues long. CDR3 nucleotides: TGTGCCAGCAGCTTAGCCTTAGCGGGAGCTGAGCAGTACTTC. Protein sequence: CASSLALAGAEQYF.